These 4 T cell receptor beta chains were all obtained from the same sample, sequenced in a study of cytomegalovirus exposure and HLA in healthy donors. PCR primers comprised 60 Vbeta and 13 Jbeta primers. Assay used: immunoSEQ multiplex PCR; TCRdb lists only in-frame clones, some missing. The sample includes approximately 130,000 clones, around 73% of them seen just once. The sample was PBMCs. The receptors shown here come from a man between 45 and 60 years old in good health and CMV-seronegative.

This clone has only one observation. CDR3 bases: TGTGCCAGTAGATCGGACAGGGGGGGTTTCAAGCAGTTCTTC. Its translation: CASRSDRGGFKQFF. The chain has TRBV19 and TRBJ2-1, with 10 bases that match TRBD1. CDR1 and CDR2 from the germline V gene are LNHDA and SQIVND (reference sequence). The CDR3 is made up of 14 amino acids. V trimming: 6 bases; J trimming: 11 bases; junction bases outside the gene matches: 10.

The rearrangement uses TRBV28 and TRBJ1-6, with D possibly being TRBD1 (5 bases). With 7 bases removed from V and 10 bases from J, the gap between germline ends came to 17 bases. The CDR3 totals 14 residues. Germline values: CDR1 MDHEN, CDR2 SYDVKM. In DNA form, the CDR3 reads TGTGCCAGCACTCTTAGCTCAGGGAGGTCACCCCTCCACTTT. Translating it yields CASTLSSGRSPLHF.

This rearrangement joins TRBV13 to TRBJ2-2, with 9 bases lining up with TRBD2. Losses at the gene ends were 6 bases for V and 4 bases for J; bases not matched to a gene: 18. CDR3 length: 19 amino acids. Germline CDR1 and CDR2: PRHDT and FYEKMQ (reference sequence). The DNA of the CDR3 is TGTGCCAGCAGGTACGGGGGTGGGCTAGCGGGAAAAGTCACCGGGGAGCTGTTTTTT. This codes for CASRYGGGLAGKVTGELFF. Full variable domain (rest looked up from reference TRBV13 and TRBJ2-2): AAGVIQSPRHLIKEKRETATLKCYPIPRHDTVYWYQQGPGQDPQFLISFYEKMQSDKGSIPDRFSAQQFSDYHSELNMSSLELGDSALYFCASRYGGGLAGKVTGELFFGEGSRLTVL.

This rearrangement joins TRBV5-4 to TRBJ1-1; TRBD1 aligns across 7 bases. The J segment lost 2 bases and the V segment lost 3 bases, leaving 7 bases of the junction unmatched. In germline, CDR1 is SGHNT, CDR2 YYREEE (reference sequence). There are 15 residues in the CDR3. The CDR3 nucleotides read TGTGCCAGCAGCTGGGCCGGGACAGCAAACACTGAAGCTTTCTTT. Its translation is CASSWAGTANTEAFF.